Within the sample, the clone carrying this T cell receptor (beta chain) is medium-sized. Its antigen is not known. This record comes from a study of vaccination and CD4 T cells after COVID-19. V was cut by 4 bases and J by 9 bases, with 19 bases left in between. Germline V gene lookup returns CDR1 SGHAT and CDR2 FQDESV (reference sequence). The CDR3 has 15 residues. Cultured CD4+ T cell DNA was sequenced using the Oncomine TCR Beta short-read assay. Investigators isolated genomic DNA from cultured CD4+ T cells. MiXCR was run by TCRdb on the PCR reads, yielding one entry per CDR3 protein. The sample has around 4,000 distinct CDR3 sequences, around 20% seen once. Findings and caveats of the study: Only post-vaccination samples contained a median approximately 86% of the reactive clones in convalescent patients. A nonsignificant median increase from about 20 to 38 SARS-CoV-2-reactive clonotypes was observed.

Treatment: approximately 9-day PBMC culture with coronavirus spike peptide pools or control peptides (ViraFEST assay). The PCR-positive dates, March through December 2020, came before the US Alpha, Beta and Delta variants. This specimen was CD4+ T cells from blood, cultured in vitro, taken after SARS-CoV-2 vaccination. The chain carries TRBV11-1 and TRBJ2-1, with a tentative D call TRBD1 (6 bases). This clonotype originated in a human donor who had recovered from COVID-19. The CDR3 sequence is CASSSYAQGVGEQFF. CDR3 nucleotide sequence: TGTGCCAGCAGCTCCTATGCACAGGGAGTCGGTGAGCAGTTCTTC.